One T cell receptor (beta chain) is described in this entry. Antigen unknown. The data originate from a study of monozygotic twins with inflammatory bowel disease. Points from the study as a whole: The co-twins with IBD showed lower TCRbeta diversity (inverse Simpson) than their healthy siblings. Heterogeneous immunosuppressive treatment regimens may have introduced variability into patient repertoires.

Germline CDR1 and CDR2: SGHKS and YYEKEE (reference sequence). The CDR3 is 14 residues long. UMIs that had a 6-nucleotide sample barcode were put in using template switching. With about 17 and 10 cycles respectively, two nested PCRs were carried out on TCRalpha and TCRbeta cDNA. For each CDR3 protein, TCRdb gives one entry from its re-call of the 5' RACE reads, without DNA. Its table lists around 370,000 distinct CDR3 sequences. This chain connects TRBV5-5 to TRBJ2-3. Sequenced: blood. The receptor was isolated from a human donor with ulcerative colitis or Crohn's disease, or a healthy co-twin of an affected twin (not recorded which). The CDR3 sequence: CASRLWRGKDTQYF.